The clone carrying this T cell receptor beta chain was detected a few times. The target antigen is unknown. Constant-region reverse primers amplified full-length variable regions, followed by semi-nested Nested Universal Primer A PCR. MiXCR was run by TCRdb on the 5' RACE reads, yielding one entry per CDR3 protein. The data contain 50,000 to 60,000 distinct CDR3 sequences, roughly 20% of them singletons. Treg sorting used a CD4+CD25+CD127-/low gate. Germline CDR1 MDHEN, CDR2 SYDVKM. V was trimmed by 2 bases and J by 8 bases, leaving 27 bases between them. This CDR3 has 19 amino acids. Study-level points and caveats: Whole repertoires were not studied in the larger cohort, only one V-J beta rearrangement. Tumor Treg TCRs overlapped most with tumor naive CD4+ cells. In terms of TCR gene usage, tumor memory CD4+ T cells clustered together with blood and lymph node memory CD4+ cells, as well as with lymph node naive CD4+ cells.

The J gene is TRBJ1-4, the V gene TRBV28; D is possibly TRBD1 (5 bases). The specimen was tumor-infiltrating Tregs sorted from the breast tumor. The clonotype comes from a female donor with breast cancer. As DNA, the CDR3 is TGTGCCAGCAGTTTACCCAGGGCAAGAGGAAAAGAAGGAACAGAAAAACTGTTTTTT. Protein sequence: CASSLPRARGKEGTEKLFF.